The 21 T cell receptor beta chains listed next were all sequenced from one sample in a study of blood T cell repertoires in COVID-19. Profiled with immunoSEQ multiplex PCR; TCRdb holds only in-frame clones, not every one. The table shows more than 150,000 clones, with roughly 90% occurring only once. The sample was peripheral blood. These receptors originate from a man aged 55 to 70 with acute or convalescent COVID-19.

V and J are TRBV4-1 and TRBJ2-1; no clear D. Germline CDR1 is MGHRA and CDR2 is YSYEKL. This CDR3 has 15 amino acids. Trimming stripped 1 base from V and 1 base from J, with 8 bases between. The CDR3 DNA reads as TGCGCCAGCAGCCAAGGGGCCCTATCCTACAATGAGCAGTTCTTC. Translated: CASSQGALSYNEQFF.

The rearrangement joins TRBV5-1 to TRBJ1-2; 8 positions agree with TRBD1. Germline V gene lookup returns CDR1 SGHRS and CDR2 YFSETQ. The CDR3 consists of 15 residues. The junction had 4 bases not matched to a gene; V was cut back by 0 bases and J by 3 bases. The CDR3 spells CASSLVTGGDYGYTF. CDR3 nucleotides: TGCGCCAGCAGCTTGGTAACAGGGGGTGACTATGGCTACACCTTC.

The V and J genes are TRBV19 and TRBJ2-4, with TRBD1 matching over 9 bases. Germline V gene lookup returns CDR1 LNHDA and CDR2 SQIVND (reference sequence). The CDR3 is made up of 13 amino acids. V was pared by 6 bases and J by 7 bases, with 4 bases of the junction left unmatched. The CDR3, as DNA: TGTGCCAGTAGAACAGGGGGCACGAACATTCAGTACTTC. Translation gives CASRTGGTNIQYF.

V and J are TRBV7-9 and TRBJ2-3; weak D call: TRBD1 (6 bases). Deletions cut 5 bases from V and 1 base from J, with 10 bases between. Germline V gene sequence: CDR1 SEHNR, CDR2 FQNEAQ (reference sequence). This CDR3 has 14 residues. CDR3 sequence: CASSLGQRTDTQYF. Written as DNA, the CDR3 is TGTGCCAGCAGCCTTGGACAGCGCACAGATACGCAGTATTTT.

V is TRBV11-3 and J is TRBJ2-3, with a weak D call TRBD2 (6 bases). CDR1 and CDR2 from the germline V gene are SGHNT and YENEEA. V lost 5 bases and J 0 bases, leaving 18 bases between the germline ends. The CDR3 extends over 17 amino acids. CDR3 sequence reads: CASSLTGGAGSTDTQYF. CDR3 DNA sequence: TGTGCCAGCAGCCTCACCGGCGGGGCCGGGAGCACAGATACGCAGTATTTT.

The genes are TRBV12-3 or TRBV12-4 and TRBJ1-5; TRBD1 might be the D (5 bases). The CDR3 runs to 13 residues. With 5 bases removed from V and 3 bases from J, the gap between germline ends came to 8 bases. The CDR3, as DNA: TGTGCCAGCAGTCTGACAGCCAATCAGCCCCAGCATTTT. Protein: CASSLTANQPQHF.

The chain uses TRBV18 and TRBJ2-3; 8 bases map to TRBD2. Germline CDR1 and CDR2: KGHSH and LQKENI. After removal of 3 bases from V and 1 base from J, the junction contained 9 bases not matched to a gene. The CDR3 is made up of 17 amino acids. As DNA, the CDR3 is TGTGCCAGCTCACCGATGCTGCGGGGGGTTGGCACAGATACGCAGTATTTT. Its protein is CASSPMLRGVGTDTQYF.

The V call is TRBV6-5, the J call TRBJ2-2; D perhaps matches TRBD2 (6 bases). V lost 7 bases and J 4 bases, leaving 13 bases between the germline ends. This CDR3 contains 14 residues. CDR1 is MNHEY and CDR2 is SVGAGI in the germline V gene. The CDR3 nucleotides are TGTGCCAGCACAGTGACGGGGGTCACCGGGGAGCTGTTTTTT. This gives the protein CASTVTGVTGELFF.

This chain joins TRBV4-1 and TRBJ2-6; 9 bases line up with TRBD1. Germline assignment: CDR1 MGHRA and CDR2 YSYEKL. The CDR3 is 18 residues long. Unmatched junction bases numbered 7, after V lost 4 bases and J lost 0 bases. CDR3 DNA: TGCGCCAGCAGCCTGGGACAGGGACCCCTCTCTGGGGCCAACGTCCTGACTTTC. Its translation: CASSLGQGPLSGANVLTF.

CDR3: CASSYATTSGGGEQYF. The CDR3 DNA reads as TGTGCCAGCAGTTATGCGACGACTAGCGGGGGGGGCGAGCAGTACTTC. The J gene is TRBJ2-7, the V gene TRBV6-6, with 14 bases that match TRBD2. Germline V gene sequence: CDR1 MNHNY, CDR2 SVGAGI (reference sequence). The CDR3 runs to 16 residues. V lost 3 bases to trimming and J lost 6 bases; unmatched junction nucleotides: 7.

The count of this clone is one. V gene TRBV5-1 combines with J gene TRBJ2-7, with a possible D match to TRBD1 (5 bases). Germline assignment: CDR1 SGHRS and CDR2 YFSETQ. The V and J ends lost 1 base and 2 bases respectively, with 7 bases between them. The CDR3 is made up of 13 amino acids. The DNA for the CDR3 is TGCGCCAGCAGCTTGATAGGGGCCTACGAGCAGTACTTC. Amino acid sequence: CASSLIGAYEQYF. The full variable domain, completed using reference TRBV5-1 and TRBJ2-7, is KAGVTQTPRYLIKTRGQQVTLSCSPISGHRSVSWYQQTPGQGLQFLFEYFSETQRNKGNFPGRFSGRQFSNSRSEMNVSTLELGDSALYLCASSLIGAYEQYFGPGTRLTVT.

The chain has TRBV4-3 and TRBJ2-3; 8 bases fit TRBD2. Germline CDR1 is LGHNA and CDR2 is YSLEER. The CDR3 is 15 residues long. J was trimmed by 6 bases and V by 0 bases; bases with no gene match: 5. CDR3 nucleotides: TGCGCCAGCAGCCAAGATTTAGCTAGCGGGGATACGCAGTATTTT. Its protein product is CASSQDLASGDTQYF.

The chain carries TRBV5-1 and TRBJ1-6; D is perhaps TRBD1 (6 bases). The CDR3 contains 15 residues. The germline V and J ends were trimmed by 4 bases and 11 bases, with 19 bases remaining between them. Germline assignment: CDR1 SGHRS and CDR2 YFSETQ. CDR3 nucleotide sequence: TGCGCCAGCAGCCTGACAGGTGGCAGACGTACACCCCTCCACTTT. Translated: CASSLTGGRRTPLHF.

The chain has TRBV5-5 and TRBJ1-4; 10 bases match TRBD1. Germline V gives CDR1 SGHKS, CDR2 YYEKEE (reference sequence). The CDR3 is 16 residues long. Losses at the gene ends were 4 bases for V and 5 bases for J; bases not matched to a gene: 8. CDR3 sequence (DNA): TGTGCCAGCAGCACGGGACAGGGGAACATCAATGAAAAACTGTTTTTT. It codes for CASSTGQGNINEKLFF.

This clone was seen only once. The chain is built from TRBV3-1 (or the pseudogene TRBV3-2) and TRBJ1-6; 9 nucleotides agree with TRBD1. The CDR3 loop spans 15 amino acids. The V gene end was trimmed by 3 bases and the J gene end by 10 bases; junction bases not matched to a gene: 7. CDR1 LGHDT and CDR2 YNNKEL come from the germline V gene (reference sequence). The CDR3, as DNA: TGTGCCAGCAGCCAGGGGACAGGGCGAATCTCACCCCTCCACTTT. As protein: CASSQGTGRISPLHF.

The gene calls are TRBV2 and TRBJ2-4, with 8 bases that match TRBD1. The V gene's germline CDR1 is SNHLY and CDR2 FYNNEI. The J segment lost 0 bases and the V segment lost 7 bases, leaving 8 bases of the junction unmatched. The CDR3 totals 16 residues. DNA for the CDR3: TGTGCCAGCACCCTCAGGACAGGGCTAGCCAAAAACATTCAGTACTTC. It specifies CASTLRTGLAKNIQYF.

The CDR3 here is CASSYSILSGGYTF. As DNA, the CDR3 is TGTGCCAGCAGTTACTCGATTTTGTCAGGTGGCTACACCTTC. The chain uses TRBV6-6 and TRBJ1-2; D ambiguous. V gave up 0 bases and J gave up 7 bases, with 12 bases separating them. The CDR3 runs 14 residues. Germline loops: CDR1 MNHNY, CDR2 SVGAGI (reference sequence).

The rearrangement links TRBV7-3 to TRBJ1-2, with D perhaps matching TRBD1 (6 bases). The ends were cut back, 5 bases at V and 2 bases at J, with 15 bases in the middle. CDR3 length: 15 residues. Per germline, CDR1 SGHTA and CDR2 FQGTGA. This CDR3 is CASSPRGGRNYGYTF. The CDR3 nucleotides are TGTGCCAGCAGCCCTAGGGGGGGGCGGAACTATGGCTACACCTTC.

The J gene is TRBJ1-3, the V gene TRBV7-8; D not certain. Germline V CDR1 and CDR2: SGHVS, FQNEAQ. The CDR3 contains 14 residues. Trimming shortened V by 5 bases and J by 1 base, and 9 bases separated the two germline ends. CDR3 residues: CASSRGRSGNTIYF. The CDR3 nucleotides read TGTGCCAGCAGCCGAGGGAGGTCTGGAAACACCATATATTTT.

The chain has TRBV2 and TRBJ1-6; 9 nucleotides line up with TRBD1. Germline V CDR1 and CDR2: SNHLY, FYNNEI. The J segment lost 11 bases and the V segment lost 6 bases, leaving 5 bases of the junction unmatched. The CDR3 sequence is 13 residues long. CDR3 region: CASRPGQGPPLHF. The CDR3 bases are TGTGCCAGCAGGCCGGGACAGGGTCCACCCCTCCACTTT.

This chain links TRBV5-1 with TRBJ1-5; 10 nucleotides line up with TRBD1. This CDR3 contains 15 residues. CDR1 is SGHRS, CDR2 YFSETQ, per germline. V lost 4 bases to trimming and J lost 6 bases; unmatched junction nucleotides: 7. The CDR3 sequence is CASSVGQGDGQPQHF. The CDR3 DNA reads as TGCGCCAGCAGCGTTGGACAGGGGGATGGTCAGCCCCAGCATTTT. The full variable domain, rest sourced from reference TRBV5-1 and TRBJ1-5, is KAGVTQTPRYLIKTRGQQVTLSCSPISGHRSVSWYQQTPGQGLQFLFEYFSETQRNKGNFPGRFSGRQFSNSRSEMNVSTLELGDSALYLCASSVGQGDGQPQHFGDGTRLSIL.